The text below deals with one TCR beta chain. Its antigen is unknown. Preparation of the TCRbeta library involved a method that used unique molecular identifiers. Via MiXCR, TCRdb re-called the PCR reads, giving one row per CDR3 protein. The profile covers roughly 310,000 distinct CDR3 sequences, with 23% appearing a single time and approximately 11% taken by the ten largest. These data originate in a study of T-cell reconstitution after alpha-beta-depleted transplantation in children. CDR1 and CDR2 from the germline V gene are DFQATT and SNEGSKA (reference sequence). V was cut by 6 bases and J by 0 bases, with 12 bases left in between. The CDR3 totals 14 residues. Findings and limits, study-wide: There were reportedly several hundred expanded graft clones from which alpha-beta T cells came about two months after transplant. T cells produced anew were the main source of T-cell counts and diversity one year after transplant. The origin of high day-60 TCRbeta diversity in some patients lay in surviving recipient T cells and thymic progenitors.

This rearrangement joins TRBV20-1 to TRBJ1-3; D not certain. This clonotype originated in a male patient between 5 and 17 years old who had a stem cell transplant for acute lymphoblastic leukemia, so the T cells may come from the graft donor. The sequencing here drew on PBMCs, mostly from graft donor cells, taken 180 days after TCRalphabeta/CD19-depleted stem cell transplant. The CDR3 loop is CSATDRSSGNTIYF. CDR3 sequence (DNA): TGCAGTGCCACCGACCGGAGCTCTGGAAACACCATATATTTT.